One TCR beta chain is described in this entry. This clone was seen a few times. No cognate antigen has been identified for it. Base-call qualities are not available, and no considerably larger clone is one nucleotide away. The cohort was made up of roughly 670 healthy bone marrow donors. All cohort members were sampled while nominally healthy, although unrecorded immune exposures were likely present. The donor was CMV seronegative and belonged to the group of more than 300 seronegative cohort members. A peripheral blood sample was provided by each donor, and peripheral blood mononuclear cells were used for TCR beta sequencing. The Qiagen DNeasy Blood Extraction Kit was used to extract genomic DNA from the blood cell samples. Libraries were prepared through the immunoSEQ multiplex PCR assay. For the multiplex PCR, a mixture combining 60 forward primers for TCR Vbeta segments and 13 reverse primers for TCR Jbeta segments was used. A multiplex PCR assay on genomic DNA amplified the CDR3 region of rearranged TCR beta genes. On the Illumina HiSeq System, the amplified TCR beta libraries were sequenced as 87-base-pair reads. Processing in the source paper ran as follows. A later analysis counted tens of millions of unique TCR beta chains across the 666 repertoires, and roughly 10 million of these chains were shared by at least two donors. Raw reads were error-corrected and collapsed into unique sequences by a nearest-neighbor algorithm in which closely related sequences were merged to remove PCR and sequencing errors. Alignment of CDR3 sequences to IMGT reference sequences was used to assign V, D and J gene segments. For a sequence to be retained, a match of at least six nucleotides was required to both a V gene segment and a J gene segment. A rearrangement counted as productive if the CDR3 had no stop codons and remained in frame with V and J, and every other rearrangement counted as non-productive. Following IMGT convention, CDR3 was defined as the stretch from the second conserved V-encoded cysteine up to the conserved J-encoded phenylalanine. The earlier analysis of about 500 of the donors excluded sequences that lacked an unambiguous match to a single V gene segment. In an earlier analysis of several hundred of the donors, a V segment was called functional when productive rearrangements were above 56.7%, and segregating when the standard deviation between donors exceeded 5%. To diagnose cytomegalovirus status from the catalog of TCR beta chain sequences, a statistical classification framework was built. In a later analysis, TCR nucleotide sequences were compared against IMGT/GENE-DB human TR gene sequences so that V and J genes could be assigned. Using the TCRdist pipeline, a later analysis assigned CDR3 sequences along with most-parsimonious VDJ recombination scenarios. In a later analysis, each TCR beta chain was defined by its CDR3 amino acid sequence together with its V-gene family, and reads lacking a unique V-gene family were excluded. As a way to deal with suspected cross-contamination and a sequencing artifact, a later analysis dropped 592 nucleotide sequences that were highly shared and had low generation probability. In a later analysis, a clonal expansion index was calculated for each public chain from normalized within-repertoire ranks of inferred template counts. A later analysis computed generation probabilities with a VDJ recombination model fitted to out-of-frame rearrangements, and checked the results against IGoR. In a later analysis, TCR-TCR, TCR-HLA and TCR-CMV co-occurrence was scored with hypergeometric tests, and a repertoire-size bias correction was applied to TCR pairs. In a later analysis, false discovery rates were estimated by permuting HLA or CMV assignments 20 times. In a later analysis, co-occurring TCRs were grouped using DBSCAN, and TCRdist sequence similarity was added for clustering within HLA-allele-positive subsets. Co-occurrence clustering excluded repertoires with fewer than 30,000 or more than 120,000 public chains, plus five with anomalous nucleotide sharing. Held by TCRdb, this immuneACCESS table contains in-frame sequences only and omits some clones. Under half of the omission traces to an unresolved V gene where checked; the cause of the rest is unknown. Clonal size and the V and J genes are those of that table, whereas D and trimming came from the DNA. The table for this sample lists 100,000 to 150,000 clones; 85% to 90% of them were counted only once. The ten largest make up more than 4% of the sample.

The CDR3 runs 15 amino acids, cysteine and phenylalanine included. The entry retains the CDR3 DNA only, 45 bases that are in frame from base 1. The germline V end is reduced by 5 bases and the J end by 7 bases; junction bases left unmatched: 10. The germline V gene (reference sequence) gives CDR1 as MNHEY and CDR2 as SMNVEV. This sample stems from a study of cytomegalovirus exposure and HLA in healthy donors (dated by TCRdb to about 2017). Describing the broader study: An earlier analysis of roughly 630 of the donors reported 250 to 300 Gb of sequence data and about 100 million unique TCR beta sequences from 150 million to 200 million T cells. About 280 gigabases of sequencing data and approximately 85 million unique TCR sequences were included in an early release covering about 600 HLA-typed donors. Of the 300 to 400 genotyped donors, roughly 85% fell in the genetic ancestry cluster associated with self-reported Caucasian donors. The study was designed to test whether signatures of past pathogen exposure could be identified by cataloging public T cell receptors. The T cell repertoires of 700 or so subjects were profiled by immunosequencing and related to cytomegalovirus serostatus. In addition to the first cohort of 650 to 800 subjects, a separate validation cohort of approximately 130 different subjects was used. The study combined high-throughput TCR immunosequencing, statistical association of individual TCRs with disease status, and machine learning to predict cytomegalovirus infection status. To study patterns of TCR occurrence, a later analysis re-analyzed previously published TCR beta repertoires from around 700 donors and added high-resolution HLA genotyping. In the later analysis, no new phenotypic data were used to find candidate immune exposures; instead, reliance was placed on TCR beta sequences and their occurrence across donors. In an earlier analysis of 587 of the donors, high-throughput TCR beta sequencing was used to judge whether each TCR beta V gene segment behaved as functional or pseudogenic. Donor age, sex, ethnicity and CMV serostatus were collected together with the repertoire data. A later genetic analysis used genome-wide SNP genotypes for about 65% of the roughly 700 donors, treating that subset as a discovery cohort. All discovery cohort repertoires had been generated using a single sequencing platform. HLA typing included class I and class II loci at four-digit resolution. Typing coverage varied by locus: roughly 620-630 donors for A, B, C, DRB1 and DQB1; approximately 500 for DQA1; approximately 610 for DPA1; 450 to 480 for DPB1. Because of strong linkage in the cohort, roughly 5 DR-DQ haplotypes were treated as single units for association and clustering. Across some 400 genotyped donors of the cohort, an average of approximately 240,000 unique TCR beta nucleotide sequences per donor were sequenced, and around 19% of those sequences were non-productive. Findings and caveats that apply to the study as a whole: The cohort was sequenced for TCR beta chains only, and without alpha or paired-chain data the features that could be detected were limited. Sequencing depth was assumed to be roughly uniform across donors in the presence/absence analyses, though that assumption may not hold. Most TCR sequences were observed very rarely across donors, whereas some public TCRs were present in many individuals. The study listed 164 TCR beta chains as associated with cytomegalovirus. Strong co-occurrence of HLA alleles, especially DR and DQ, made assigning TCR associations to individual alleles difficult. Correlated functional status among segregating V segments might reflect linkage disequilibrium, but an unknown experimental factor could not be ruled out. A later genetic analysis reported fewer N-insertions in productive TCRs among donors in an Asian-associated ancestry cluster than the roughly 620-donor mean. The authors suggested that the approach could potentially be generalized to other disease states and immunological phenotypes. In a later analysis, HLA-associated TCR beta chains were found to be more clonally expanded and to have lower generation probabilities than equally common non-associated chains. A further reported finding was that TCR beta sequences accurately predicted the HLA-A and HLA-B alleles for most subjects in the first cohort. Because HLA typing was unavailable for some donors at each locus, only the typed subset was used in association tests. In a later analysis, most CMV-associated TCR beta chains were found to appear HLA-restricted, with HLA associations seemingly driven largely by CMV exposure. A cluster of highly shared sequence variants was judged likely to be a technical artifact of the sequencing pipeline. V-gene and J-gene trimming of TCR beta chains was associated with a missense DCLRE1C variant in a later genetic analysis, and the association was replicated in an independent cohort. Immune exposure information for the cohort was limited to CMV serostatus. Because counts were too low, about 18 rarely observed V segments, including chromosome 9 orphons, were left out of the earlier analysis of 587 of the donors. In a later analysis, TCR association rates were found to vary across HLA loci, with the most associated TCRs seen for DRB1 alleles and the fewest for HLA-C alleles. Broadly in line with IMGT annotations, most TCR beta V segments showed up in productive rearrangements about 90% or about 30% of the time in an earlier analysis of several hundred of the donors. In both the original and validation cohorts, the classifier was reported to diagnose cytomegalovirus status with high specificity and sensitivity. In a later analysis, several top co-occurrence clusters were reported to appear linked to parvovirus B19, influenza, CMV and Epstein-Barr virus. Because the 87-base-pair reads could not distinguish some IMGT-functional V segments, including TRBV6-2 and TRBV6-3, those segments were excluded. At a false discovery rate of 0.05, a later analysis linked under 20,000 TCR beta sequences to specific HLA alleles. A few of the identified cytomegalovirus-associated TCR beta chains were confirmed in vitro to be specific for cytomegalovirus antigens.

The rearrangement combines TRBV27 with TRBJ1-1; the junction holds 10 bases that match TRBD1. The TCR comes from a woman younger than 45 in good health and CMV-seronegative. The specimen was PBMCs. The CDR3 protein is CASSGFGTGEGEAFF. The nucleotide sequence is TGTGCCAGCAGTGGATTCGGGACAGGGGAAGGTGAAGCTTTCTTT.